A single sample gave rise to the 18 T cell receptor beta chains below, sequenced in a study of T cells expressing NK-cell markers. With the 5' RACE reads reprocessed, TCRdb shows one record per CDR3 protein and no DNA. In all, the sample yields over 350,000 distinct CDR3 sequences. The sequencing sample was made of blood T cells: a sorted CD56 or NKG2C T cell subset, CD4+ or CD8+ T cells, or bulk PBMC T cells (not recorded which). Source of these receptors: a woman in her 50s in good health.

The rearrangement uses TRBV5-1 and TRBJ2-2. Germline CDR1 is SGHRS and CDR2 is YFSETQ. The CDR3 length is 14 residues. CDR3 in amino acids: CASSLSGNTGELFF.

The chain combines TRBV7-9 with TRBJ2-2; the TCRdb call, TRBD2, lacks DNA for checking. Looked up from germline, CDR1 is SEHNR and CDR2 is FQNEAQ (reference sequence). The CDR3 spans 17 residues. The CDR3 spells CASSLVTGTSYTGELFF.

This chain uses TRBV3-1 with TRBJ2-7. The CDR3 has 13 amino acids. The germline V gene encodes CDR1 LGHDT and CDR2 YNNKEL (reference sequence). The CDR3 loop is CASSQERLYEQYF.

The chain combines TRBV5-5 with TRBJ2-3; TCRdb outputs TRBD2, but without DNA this stays unchecked. The CDR3 extends over 15 amino acids. The germline CDR1 and CDR2 sequences are SGHKS and YYEKEE (reference sequence). The CDR3 loop is CASSAAGSVTDTQYF.

The chain joins TRBV5-1 to TRBJ1-6. The germline V gene encodes CDR1 SGHRS and CDR2 YFSETQ. The CDR3 is 14 amino acids. The CDR3: CASSLTESTSPLHF.

V gene TRBV24-1 combines with J gene TRBJ2-3; TCRdb's assignment of TRBD2 cannot be checked, as there is no DNA. The CDR3 is 15 residues long. Per the germline V gene, CDR1 is KGHDR and CDR2 is SFDVKD. The CDR3 reads CATSDTLRAPDTQYF.

V is TRBV20-1 and J is TRBJ2-7; TCRdb returns TRBD1, unconfirmable since there is no DNA. Germline V gene lookup returns CDR1 DFQATT and CDR2 SNEGSKA (reference sequence). The CDR3 consists of 17 residues. This CDR3 reads CSARATTFTGSSYEQYF.

The J gene is TRBJ2-5, the V gene TRBV9. The CDR3 has 14 residues. Germline assignment: CDR1 SGDLS and CDR2 YYNGEE. CDR3 in amino acids: CASARGGTKETQYF.

This chain connects TRBV6-6 to TRBJ1-5; TCRdb designates TRBD1, a call that cannot be tested without DNA. CDR3 length: 15 residues. Germline V gene lookup returns CDR1 MNHNY and CDR2 SVGAGI (reference sequence). The chain's CDR3 is CASSSGTGFGQPQHF.

V and J are TRBV30 and TRBJ1-4. CDR1 and CDR2 from the germline V gene are GTSNPN and SVGIG (reference sequence). This CDR3 has 15 residues. The CDR3 here is CAWSVKGGSREKLFF.

This chain connects TRBV3-1 to TRBJ2-7; the TRBD1 assignment by TCRdb is unverifiable without DNA. The CDR3 is 13 amino acids. In germline, CDR1 is LGHDT, CDR2 YNNKEL (reference sequence). Here the CDR3 reads CASSQEWGDEQYF.

The chain couples TRBV12-3 or TRBV12-4 to TRBJ2-3; TCRdb designates TRBD2, a call that cannot be tested without DNA. This CDR3 spans 14 amino acids. The CDR3 sequence: CASSALASTDTQYF.

The rearrangement joins TRBV19 to TRBJ2-1; TCRdb designates TRBD2, a call that cannot be tested without DNA. This CDR3 region has 14 residues. From germline, CDR1 is LNHDA and CDR2 SQIVND (reference sequence). The CDR3 sequence: CASSKGLEGHEQFF.

This rearrangement joins TRBV15 to TRBJ1-1; the D gene TCRdb calls, TRBD1, cannot be checked with no DNA. CDR1 is LNHNV and CDR2 is YYDKDF in the germline V gene (reference sequence). The CDR3 extends over 18 amino acids. The CDR3 sequence is CATSTSYYAVDRATEAFF.

V is TRBV4-1 and J is TRBJ1-6; TCRdb picks TRBD1, but there is no DNA to check that call. The germline gives CDR1 MGHRA, CDR2 YSYEKL. This CDR3 contains 14 residues. The CDR3 here is CASSQPGGRSPLHF.

The genes are TRBV29-1 and TRBJ2-5; TCRdb returns TRBD2, unconfirmable since there is no DNA. CDR3 length: 14 residues. Germline-derived CDR1 and CDR2 are SQVTM and ANQGSEA. The chain's CDR3 is CSVVGGRAAETQYF.

This chain connects TRBV29-1 to TRBJ2-7; TCRdb selects TRBD2, and the lack of DNA leaves this call unchecked. CDR1 and CDR2 (germline): SQVTM, ANQGSEA. CDR3 length: 14 amino acids. The CDR3 loop is CSVGLAGVTNEQYF.

CDR3: CASSRVAGGPYNEQFF. The rearrangement links TRBV12-3 or TRBV12-4 to TRBJ2-1; without DNA, the TCRdb call of TRBD2 cannot be checked. CDR3 length equals 16 residues.